This T cell receptor (beta chain) was obtained from a study of CD8 T cells in ankylosing spondylitis. Concerning this clonotype: The antigen remains unidentified. The junction departs from the called germline gene at one end, perhaps through a read error.

The CDR3 is made up of 17 amino acids. The TCR beta libraries were generated through quantitative 5'-RACE incorporating molecular barcodes. TCRdb re-called the 5' RACE reads through MiXCR, storing one row per CDR3 protein. The repertoire consists of fewer than 250,000 distinct CDR3 sequences, with roughly 25% occurring once and the leading ten covering more than 6.5%. Broader study findings: Matched ankylosing spondylitis synovial fluid reportedly contained a significantly enriched population of disease-linked clones. A TCR beta motif made of fewer than ten highly homologous variants seemed typical of ankylosing spondylitis blood. Previous work reported some of these motif variants in the synovial fluid and blood of reactive arthritis.

The rearrangement links TRBV12-3 or TRBV12-4 to TRBJ2-3; 10 bases agree with TRBD2. The sequence derives from a male donor with ankylosing spondylitis or in good health (not recorded which). Sequenced sample: blood, either unsorted or a sorted T cell fraction (not recorded which). CDR3 in amino acids: CTSSLDTSGMIADTQYF. DNA of the CDR3: TGTACCAGCAGTTTAGACACTAGCGGGATGATCGCAGATACGCAGTATTTT.